A selection of T cell receptor beta chains follows, all from one sample in a study of OX40 agonist ivuxolimab in advanced cancers. Method: immunoSEQ multiplex PCR; TCRdb's copy keeps in-frame clones and lacks some. The sample shows roughly 120,000 clones, approximately 89% of them seen only once. The material sequenced was CD4+ or CD8+ T cells sorted from blood, taken in a trial of the OX40 agonist ivuxolimab. The receptors derive from an adult with an advanced solid tumor such as melanoma, head and neck, liver or kidney cancer. CDR3s include the opening cysteine and the closing phenylalanine or tryptophan. A D gene is named only where the DNA matches it firmly. Clone size is stated in some rows and not others, as once, few, many or a class when expanded.

clone_size: .; d_call: TRBD2; v_call: TRBV7-3; j_call: TRBJ2-1; cdr3_aa: CASRLSGVGNEQFF; cdr3_nt: TGTGCCAGCAGACTTAGCGGGGTAGGAAATGAGCAGTTCTTC
clone_size: .; d_call: .; v_call: TRBV6-6; j_call: TRBJ2-7; cdr3_aa: CASSYSSEVSEQYF; cdr3_nt: TGTGCCAGCAGTTACTCCAGTGAGGTGTCCGAGCAGTACTTC
clone_size: .; d_call: .; v_call: TRBV5-1; j_call: TRBJ1-2; cdr3_aa: CASSPLREGGYTF; cdr3_nt: TGCGCCAGCAGCCCCCTCAGGGAGGGTGGCTACACCTTC
clone_size: .; d_call: .; v_call: TRBV30; j_call: TRBJ2-5; cdr3_aa: CAWSVRETQYF; cdr3_nt: TGTGCCTGGAGTGTGAGGGAGACCCAGTACTTC
clone_size: .; d_call: TRBD2; v_call: TRBV28; j_call: TRBJ2-7; cdr3_aa: CASSPWREGPEQYF; cdr3_nt: TGTGCCAGCAGTCCCTGGCGGGAGGGCCCCGAGCAGTACTTC
clone_size: .; d_call: .; v_call: TRBV19; j_call: TRBJ2-1; cdr3_aa: CASSRSRYNEQFF; cdr3_nt: TGTGCCAGTAGCCGGTCGAGGTACAATGAGCAGTTCTTC
clone_size: .; d_call: TRBD2; v_call: TRBV28; j_call: TRBJ2-5; cdr3_aa: CASRSSGRVGSETQYF; cdr3_nt: TGTGCCAGCAGATCTAGCGGGAGGGTGGGATCGGAGACCCAGTACTTC
clone_size: .; d_call: .; v_call: TRBV19; j_call: TRBJ1-2; cdr3_aa: CASSMSSWIYGYTF; cdr3_nt: TGTGCCAGTAGTATGTCCTCCTGGATCTATGGCTACACCTTC
clone_size: .; d_call: .; v_call: TRBV10-1; j_call: TRBJ1-5; cdr3_aa: CASSEFILNSNQPQHF; cdr3_nt: TGCGCCAGCAGTGAGTTCATCCTGAATAGCAATCAGCCCCAGCATTTT
clone_size: .; d_call: .; v_call: TRBV4-1; j_call: TRBJ1-1; cdr3_aa: CASSQDAPGGYVRNTEAFF; cdr3_nt: TGCGCCAGCAGCCAAGACGCTCCCGGGGGCTACGTTCGGAACACTGAAGCTTTCTTT
clone_size: .; d_call: TRBD1; v_call: TRBV18; j_call: TRBJ1-2; cdr3_aa: CASSPRSITGVGNYGYTF; cdr3_nt: TGTGCCAGCTCACCACGTTCCATTACAGGGGTGGGAAACTATGGCTACACCTTC
clone_size: .; d_call: TRBD2; v_call: TRBV6-4; j_call: TRBJ2-1; cdr3_aa: CASMFPQLAGGLTYNEQFF; cdr3_nt: TGTGCCAGCATGTTCCCCCAACTAGCGGGAGGGCTTACCTACAATGAGCAGTTCTTC
clone_size: .; d_call: .; v_call: TRBV5-1; j_call: TRBJ2-1; cdr3_aa: CASSLGGGSYNEQFF; cdr3_nt: TGCGCCAGCAGCTTGGGAGGTGGATCCTACAATGAGCAGTTCTTC
clone_size: .; d_call: .; v_call: TRBV5-1; j_call: TRBJ2-5; cdr3_aa: CASSLGVSPETQYF; cdr3_nt: TGCGCCAGCAGCTTGGGGGTTTCCCCGGAGACCCAGTACTTC
clone_size: .; d_call: .; v_call: TRBV20-1; j_call: TRBJ1-3; cdr3_aa: CSASGDTIYF; cdr3_nt: TGCAGTGCTAGCGGGGACACCATATATTTT
clone_size: .; d_call: TRBD2; v_call: TRBV9; j_call: TRBJ2-7; cdr3_aa: CASSVGTSGDSYEQYF; cdr3_nt: TGTGCCAGCAGCGTAGGCACTAGCGGGGACTCCTACGAGCAGTACTTC
clone_size: once; d_call: TRBD1; v_call: TRBV7-9; j_call: TRBJ1-1; cdr3_aa: CASSLGTGEQGADTEAFF; cdr3_nt: TGTGCCAGCAGCTTAGGGACGGGGGAACAGGGGGCCGACACTGAAGCTTTCTTT
clone_size: .; d_call: .; v_call: TRBV6-5; j_call: TRBJ2-5; cdr3_aa: CASRLQGGETQYF; cdr3_nt: TGTGCCAGCAGACTTCAGGGGGGGGAGACCCAGTACTTC
clone_size: once; d_call: TRBD1; v_call: TRBV27; j_call: TRBJ2-1; cdr3_aa: CASSYRDRGHNEQFF; cdr3_nt: TGTGCCAGCAGTTACCGGGACAGGGGCCACAATGAGCAGTTCTTC
clone_size: .; d_call: .; v_call: TRBV5-4; j_call: TRBJ1-1; cdr3_aa: CASSLGRDTEAFF; cdr3_nt: TGTGCCAGCAGCTTGGGACGGGACACTGAAGCTTTCTTT
clone_size: .; d_call: .; v_call: TRBV14; j_call: TRBJ2-4; cdr3_aa: CASSQGVAKNIQYF; cdr3_nt: TGTGCCAGCAGCCAAGGGGTGGCCAAAAACATTCAGTACTTC
clone_size: .; d_call: .; v_call: TRBV19; j_call: TRBJ1-2; cdr3_aa: CASSIVGGYTF; cdr3_nt: TGTGCCAGTAGTATAGTAGGCGGCTACACCTTC
clone_size: .; d_call: .; v_call: TRBV14; j_call: TRBJ1-2; cdr3_aa: CASSQVSGVSYGYTF; cdr3_nt: TGTGCCAGCAGCCAAGTGTCAGGGGTCTCCTATGGCTACACCTTC
clone_size: .; d_call: .; v_call: TRBV4-2; j_call: TRBJ1-1; cdr3_aa: CASSQEVTEAFF; cdr3_nt: TGTGCCAGCAGCCAAGAGGTCACTGAAGCTTTCTTT
clone_size: .; d_call: TRBD1; v_call: TRBV7-2; j_call: TRBJ2-2; cdr3_aa: CASSIGQGSTGELFF; cdr3_nt: TGTGCCAGCAGCATAGGACAGGGATCAACCGGGGAGCTGTTTTTT
clone_size: .; d_call: .; v_call: TRBV28; j_call: TRBJ2-7; cdr3_aa: CASSPLSTEQYF; cdr3_nt: TGTGCCAGCAGTCCACTGTCGACTGAGCAGTACTTC
clone_size: .; d_call: .; v_call: TRBV7-8; j_call: TRBJ2-1; cdr3_aa: CASSFKRTHSNEQFF; cdr3_nt: TGTGCCAGCAGCTTCAAAAGGACACATTCCAATGAGCAGTTCTTC
clone_size: .; d_call: TRBD1; v_call: TRBV6-5; j_call: TRBJ1-4; cdr3_aa: CASSSTKGQGIEKLFF; cdr3_nt: TGTGCCAGCAGTTCGACGAAGGGACAGGGCATTGAAAAACTGTTTTTT
clone_size: .; d_call: .; v_call: TRBV19; j_call: TRBJ1-1; cdr3_aa: CTSSMTPRGTEAFF; cdr3_nt: TGTACCAGTAGTATGACCCCTCGGGGCACTGAAGCTTTCTTT
clone_size: .; d_call: .; v_call: TRBV7-3; j_call: TRBJ2-2; cdr3_aa: CASSLVSALNTGELFF; cdr3_nt: TGTGCCAGCAGCTTAGTGTCAGCTTTAAACACCGGGGAGCTGTTTTTT
clone_size: few; d_call: .; v_call: TRBV10-2; j_call: TRBJ2-3; cdr3_aa: CASRGTDTQYF; cdr3_nt: TGCGCCAGCAGGGGCACAGATACGCAGTATTTT
clone_size: .; d_call: .; v_call: TRBV11-2; j_call: TRBJ1-1; cdr3_aa: CASSSPWGPPIRAFF; cdr3_nt: TGTGCCAGCAGCTCACCCTGGGGACCGCCGATCCGAGCTTTCTTT
clone_size: .; d_call: TRBD2; v_call: TRBV30; j_call: TRBJ2-1; cdr3_aa: CAWSVGGGPDNEQFF; cdr3_nt: TGTGCCTGGAGTGTGGGCGGGGGGCCCGACAATGAGCAGTTCTTC
clone_size: .; d_call: .; v_call: TRBV7-2; j_call: TRBJ2-1; cdr3_aa: CASSPASQPRGNEQFF; cdr3_nt: TGTGCCAGCAGCCCAGCAAGCCAGCCCCGAGGGAATGAGCAGTTCTTC
clone_size: .; d_call: .; v_call: TRBV5-5; j_call: TRBJ1-1; cdr3_aa: CASSFSSGFSEAFF; cdr3_nt: TGTGCCAGCAGCTTTTCCAGTGGATTCTCTGAAGCTTTCTTT
clone_size: .; d_call: .; v_call: TRBV2; j_call: TRBJ1-2; cdr3_aa: CASRRVDGNYGYTF; cdr3_nt: TGTGCCAGCCGACGGGTTGATGGTAACTATGGCTACACCTTC
clone_size: once; d_call: .; v_call: TRBV19; j_call: TRBJ1-4; cdr3_aa: CASSMVWENEKLFF; cdr3_nt: TGTGCCAGTAGTATGGTGTGGGAGAATGAAAAACTGTTTTTT
clone_size: .; d_call: .; v_call: TRBV9; j_call: TRBJ2-3; cdr3_aa: CASSPRGGRNTDTQYF; cdr3_nt: TGTGCCAGCAGCCCTCGTGGGGGAAGGAACACAGATACGCAGTATTTT
clone_size: .; d_call: TRBD1; v_call: TRBV2; j_call: TRBJ1-1; cdr3_aa: CASSTPVTGTANTEAFF; cdr3_nt: TGTGCCAGCAGCACCCCCGTTACCGGGACAGCGAACACTGAAGCTTTCTTT
clone_size: .; d_call: .; v_call: TRBV5-4; j_call: TRBJ2-7; cdr3_aa: CASSLVPRQGLYREQYF; cdr3_nt: TGTGCCAGCAGCTTGGTACCAAGACAGGGACTTTATCGCGAGCAGTACTTC
clone_size: once; d_call: .; v_call: TRBV15; j_call: TRBJ2-3; cdr3_aa: CATSRDWTDTQYF; cdr3_nt: TGTGCCACCAGCAGAGATTGGACGGATACGCAGTATTTT
clone_size: few; d_call: .; v_call: TRBV7-9; j_call: TRBJ1-2; cdr3_aa: CASSLADQGFRYGYTF; cdr3_nt: TGTGCCAGCAGCTTAGCAGACCAGGGATTCCGGTATGGCTACACCTTC
clone_size: .; d_call: .; v_call: TRBV5-6; j_call: TRBJ2-7; cdr3_aa: CASSLVGGYEQYF; cdr3_nt: TGTGCCAGCAGTCTTGTGGGGGGCTACGAGCAGTACTTC